Listed below are T cell receptor beta chains from one sample, sequenced in a study of blood T cell repertoires in COVID-19. Here immunoSEQ multiplex PCR was the method, and the copy in TCRdb shows in-frame clones only, minus some. Of about 310,000 clones detected, under 90% appear once; the ten largest clones hold 5% to 5.5%. Sequencing used PBMCs or T cells enriched from blood (not recorded which). The receptors were sampled from a man in his fifties or sixties who had recovered from COVID-19. Each CDR3 is given with its conserved first and last residue. The D gene is left open where the match is weak. The listing skips clone size in some rows; elsewhere it reads once, few, many or a size class.

size	V	J	D	CDR3	DNA
NA	TRBV7-9	TRBJ1-6	TRBD1	CASSATGPSPLHF	TGTGCCAGCAGCGCGACAGGGCCTTCACCCCTCCACTTT
few	TRBV6-5	TRBJ2-7	NA	CASSYSHGYEQYF	TGTGCCAGCAGTTACTCTCACGGCTACGAGCAGTACTTC
NA	TRBV25-1	TRBJ2-2	TRBD2	CASRGLDGTGELFF	TGTGCCAGCAGAGGACTAGATGGCACCGGGGAGCTGTTTTTT
once	TRBV20-1	TRBJ2-7	TRBD1	CSAGDSYEQYF	TGCAGTGCAGGGGACAGCTACGAGCAGTACTTC
few	TRBV4-1	TRBJ1-5	TRBD1	CASRRTGGSQPQHF	TGCGCCAGCAGGCGGACAGGGGGTAGCCAGCCCCAGCATTTT
NA	TRBV1	TRBJ2-3	NA	CTSRQDNRGGLAGNYGTQYF	TGCACCAGCAGACAAGATAACAGAGGAGGACTAGCGGGAAATTATGGTACGCAGTATTTT
NA	TRBV28	TRBJ1-1	NA	CASSLRSLMNTEAFF	TGTGCCAGCAGTTTACGGTCCCTAATGAACACTGAAGCTTTCTTT
NA	TRBV28	TRBJ1-3	TRBD1	CASSLFRAGGARGNTIYF	TGTGCCAGCAGTTTATTCCGGGCAGGGGGCGCGAGGGGAAACACCATATATTTT
once	TRBV7-8	TRBJ2-7	TRBD1	CASSYPRDRPYYEQYF	TGTGCCAGCAGTTACCCTCGGGACAGACCTTACTACGAGCAGTACTTC
NA	TRBV9	TRBJ2-6	NA	CASSVVDTGANVLTF	TGTGCCAGCAGCGTAGTAGACACTGGGGCCAACGTCCTGACTTTC
NA	TRBV7-2	TRBJ2-7	TRBD2	CASSPTRLAGGGEQYF	TGTGCCAGCAGCCCAACTAGACTAGCGGGAGGGGGCGAGCAGTACTTC
NA	TRBV19	TRBJ1-2	NA	CASGGSGYGYTF	TGTGCCAGTGGAGGGTCAGGATATGGCTACACCTTC
NA	TRBV29-1	TRBJ2-5	TRBD2	CSADSGGSGETQYF	TGCAGCGCGGATTCAGGCGGGAGTGGGGAGACCCAGTACTTC
few	TRBV6-2/TRBV6-3	TRBJ2-7	NA	CASSALPLEQYF	TGTGCCAGCAGTGCACTCCCTTTGGAGCAGTACTTC
few	TRBV5-1	TRBJ1-6	TRBD1	CASSLETGNSPLHF	TGCGCCAGCAGCTTGGAGACAGGGAATTCACCCCTCCACTTT
NA	TRBV30	TRBJ1-2	TRBD1	CAWSSTGGGYGYTF	TGTGCCTGGAGTTCCACAGGGGGCGGGTATGGCTACACCTTC
NA	TRBV7-2	TRBJ1-1	NA	CASSARVLNTEAFF	TGTGCCAGCAGCGCCCGGGTCTTGAACACTGAAGCTTTCTTT
NA	TRBV6-6	TRBJ2-2	TRBD1	CASIRTGGVGELFF	TGTGCCAGCATAAGAACAGGGGGCGTCGGGGAGCTGTTTTTT
NA	TRBV5-6	TRBJ1-2	NA	CASSLGQNPYGYTF	TGTGCCAGCAGCTTGGGACAGAATCCCTATGGCTACACCTTC
once	TRBV28	TRBJ1-4	NA	CASSPRVGSVTNEKLFF	TGTGCCAGCAGTCCCCGGGTTGGGAGCGTAACTAATGAAAAACTGTTTTTT
NA	TRBV6-2/TRBV6-3	TRBJ1-4	NA	CASSNRGTNEKLFF	TGTGCCAGCAGTAACCGGGGAACTAATGAAAAACTGTTTTTT
NA	TRBV6-2/TRBV6-3	TRBJ2-7	NA	CASSYSMTEAYEQYF	TGTGCCAGCAGTTACTCGATGACAGAAGCCTACGAGCAGTACTTC
NA	TRBV7-9	TRBJ2-1	NA	CASSRGRGSYNEQFF	TGTGCCAGCAGCCGAGGCAGGGGCAGCTACAATGAGCAGTTCTTC
NA	TRBV7-8	TRBJ2-2	NA	CASSGLQGRNTGELFF	TGTGCCAGCAGCGGCTTGCAGGGTCGAAACACCGGGGAGCTGTTTTTT
NA	TRBV19	TRBJ2-5	TRBD2	CASTPVAGATETQYF	TGTGCCAGTACCCCCGTAGCGGGAGCCACGGAGACCCAGTACTTC
NA	TRBV6-1	TRBJ1-5	NA	CASSDSHRAGNQPQHF	TGTGCCAGCAGTGATTCTCACAGGGCAGGCAATCAGCCCCAGCATTTT
once	TRBV24-1	TRBJ1-1	TRBD1	CATSDAGGPMAEAFF	TGTGCCACCAGTGATGCAGGGGGTCCTATGGCTGAAGCTTTCTTT
NA	TRBV6-1	TRBJ1-2	NA	CASSEPGVGYGYTF	TGTGCCAGCAGTGAACCAGGGGTAGGCTATGGCTACACCTTC
NA	TRBV28	TRBJ2-5	NA	CASSLGGVQETQYF	TGTGCCAGCAGTTTAGGCGGAGTCCAAGAGACCCAGTACTTC
NA	TRBV9	TRBJ2-1	TRBD2	CASSAPLGWVLAGASVDNEQFF	TGTGCCAGCAGCGCCCCTCTTGGGTGGGTCCTAGCGGGAGCTTCAGTGGACAATGAGCAGTTCTTC
once	TRBV7-2	TRBJ1-6	NA	CASSRRTDDSPLHF	TGTGCCAGCAGCCGTAGGACAGATGATTCACCCCTCCACTTT
NA	TRBV27	TRBJ2-3	NA	CASSLRRREISTDTQYF	TGTGCCAGCAGTTTACGTAGACGGGAGATTAGCACAGATACGCAGTATTTT
few	TRBV28	TRBJ1-2	TRBD1	CASSSIDRANGYTF	TGTGCCAGCAGTTCCATTGACAGGGCAAATGGCTACACCTTC
NA	TRBV28	TRBJ1-2	NA	CASSLRGYGYTF	TGTGCCAGCAGTTTACGGGGTTATGGCTACACCTTC
NA	TRBV9	TRBJ2-5	NA	CASSKQGTQETQYF	TGTGCCAGCAGCAAACAGGGAACCCAAGAGACCCAGTACTTC
NA	TRBV5-1	TRBJ1-6	NA	CASSFGAGLNSPLHF	TGCGCCAGCAGCTTTGGGGCCGGGCTAAATTCACCCCTCCACTTT
NA	TRBV5-4	TRBJ2-1	TRBD2	CASSLPGLYNEQFF	TGTGCCAGCAGCTTACCGGGACTATACAATGAGCAGTTCTTC
NA	TRBV7-2	TRBJ2-2	NA	CASLQAANTGELFF	TGTGCCAGCCTACAAGCGGCGAACACCGGGGAGCTGTTTTTT
once	TRBV21-1	TRBJ2-7	NA	CASSPNNRGRYEQYF	TGTGCCAGCAGCCCAAATAACAGGGGCAGATACGAGCAGTACTTC
NA	TRBV27	TRBJ2-1	TRBD1	CASSRPGQGNNEQFF	TGTGCCAGCAGTAGACCGGGACAGGGTAACAATGAGCAGTTCTTC
NA	TRBV24-1	TRBJ1-2	TRBD1	CATSDPTGDDYGYTF	TGTGCCACCAGTGATCCGACAGGGGACGACTATGGCTACACCTTC
once	TRBV27	TRBJ2-7	TRBD2	CASSALAGAYYEQYF	TGTGCCAGCAGTGCCTTAGCGGGAGCCTACTACGAGCAGTACTTC
NA	TRBV28	TRBJ2-5	NA	CASSLSPEGSETQYF	TGTGCCAGCAGTTTATCCCCGGAGGGCTCAGAGACCCAGTACTTC
NA	TRBV2	TRBJ1-5	NA	CASSVASNQPQHF	TGTGCCAGCAGTGTGGCTAGCAATCAGCCCCAGCATTTT
NA	TRBV6-2/TRBV6-3	TRBJ1-5	TRBD1	CASGSTGGDLYSNQPQHF	TGTGCCAGCGGTTCGACAGGGGGCGACCTCTATAGCAATCAGCCCCAGCATTTT